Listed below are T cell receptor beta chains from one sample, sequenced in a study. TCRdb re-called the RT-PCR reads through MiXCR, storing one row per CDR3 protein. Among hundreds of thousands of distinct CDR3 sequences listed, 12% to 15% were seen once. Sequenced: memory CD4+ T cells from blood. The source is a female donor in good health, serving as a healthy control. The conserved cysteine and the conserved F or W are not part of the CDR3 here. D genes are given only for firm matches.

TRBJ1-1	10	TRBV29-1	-	SVQHGDGEAF
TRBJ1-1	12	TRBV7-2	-	ASSLGPGWTEAF
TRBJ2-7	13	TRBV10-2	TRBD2	ASRETSATTYEQY
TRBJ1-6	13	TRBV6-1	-	ASSEVWVHNSPLH
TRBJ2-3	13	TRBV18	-	ASSPIKDRPDTQY
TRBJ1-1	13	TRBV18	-	ASSPRQQGNTEAF
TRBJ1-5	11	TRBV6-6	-	ASSVGGPGPQH
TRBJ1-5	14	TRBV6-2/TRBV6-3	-	ASSYPTGKGNQPQH
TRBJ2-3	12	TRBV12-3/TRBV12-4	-	ASSVASRTDTQY
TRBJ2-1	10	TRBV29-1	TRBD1	SVAPGGYEQF
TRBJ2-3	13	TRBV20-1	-	SAPDGGTSTDTQY
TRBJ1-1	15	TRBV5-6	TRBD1	ASSRDRTTIMNTEAF
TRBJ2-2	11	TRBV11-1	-	ASSFRNPGELF